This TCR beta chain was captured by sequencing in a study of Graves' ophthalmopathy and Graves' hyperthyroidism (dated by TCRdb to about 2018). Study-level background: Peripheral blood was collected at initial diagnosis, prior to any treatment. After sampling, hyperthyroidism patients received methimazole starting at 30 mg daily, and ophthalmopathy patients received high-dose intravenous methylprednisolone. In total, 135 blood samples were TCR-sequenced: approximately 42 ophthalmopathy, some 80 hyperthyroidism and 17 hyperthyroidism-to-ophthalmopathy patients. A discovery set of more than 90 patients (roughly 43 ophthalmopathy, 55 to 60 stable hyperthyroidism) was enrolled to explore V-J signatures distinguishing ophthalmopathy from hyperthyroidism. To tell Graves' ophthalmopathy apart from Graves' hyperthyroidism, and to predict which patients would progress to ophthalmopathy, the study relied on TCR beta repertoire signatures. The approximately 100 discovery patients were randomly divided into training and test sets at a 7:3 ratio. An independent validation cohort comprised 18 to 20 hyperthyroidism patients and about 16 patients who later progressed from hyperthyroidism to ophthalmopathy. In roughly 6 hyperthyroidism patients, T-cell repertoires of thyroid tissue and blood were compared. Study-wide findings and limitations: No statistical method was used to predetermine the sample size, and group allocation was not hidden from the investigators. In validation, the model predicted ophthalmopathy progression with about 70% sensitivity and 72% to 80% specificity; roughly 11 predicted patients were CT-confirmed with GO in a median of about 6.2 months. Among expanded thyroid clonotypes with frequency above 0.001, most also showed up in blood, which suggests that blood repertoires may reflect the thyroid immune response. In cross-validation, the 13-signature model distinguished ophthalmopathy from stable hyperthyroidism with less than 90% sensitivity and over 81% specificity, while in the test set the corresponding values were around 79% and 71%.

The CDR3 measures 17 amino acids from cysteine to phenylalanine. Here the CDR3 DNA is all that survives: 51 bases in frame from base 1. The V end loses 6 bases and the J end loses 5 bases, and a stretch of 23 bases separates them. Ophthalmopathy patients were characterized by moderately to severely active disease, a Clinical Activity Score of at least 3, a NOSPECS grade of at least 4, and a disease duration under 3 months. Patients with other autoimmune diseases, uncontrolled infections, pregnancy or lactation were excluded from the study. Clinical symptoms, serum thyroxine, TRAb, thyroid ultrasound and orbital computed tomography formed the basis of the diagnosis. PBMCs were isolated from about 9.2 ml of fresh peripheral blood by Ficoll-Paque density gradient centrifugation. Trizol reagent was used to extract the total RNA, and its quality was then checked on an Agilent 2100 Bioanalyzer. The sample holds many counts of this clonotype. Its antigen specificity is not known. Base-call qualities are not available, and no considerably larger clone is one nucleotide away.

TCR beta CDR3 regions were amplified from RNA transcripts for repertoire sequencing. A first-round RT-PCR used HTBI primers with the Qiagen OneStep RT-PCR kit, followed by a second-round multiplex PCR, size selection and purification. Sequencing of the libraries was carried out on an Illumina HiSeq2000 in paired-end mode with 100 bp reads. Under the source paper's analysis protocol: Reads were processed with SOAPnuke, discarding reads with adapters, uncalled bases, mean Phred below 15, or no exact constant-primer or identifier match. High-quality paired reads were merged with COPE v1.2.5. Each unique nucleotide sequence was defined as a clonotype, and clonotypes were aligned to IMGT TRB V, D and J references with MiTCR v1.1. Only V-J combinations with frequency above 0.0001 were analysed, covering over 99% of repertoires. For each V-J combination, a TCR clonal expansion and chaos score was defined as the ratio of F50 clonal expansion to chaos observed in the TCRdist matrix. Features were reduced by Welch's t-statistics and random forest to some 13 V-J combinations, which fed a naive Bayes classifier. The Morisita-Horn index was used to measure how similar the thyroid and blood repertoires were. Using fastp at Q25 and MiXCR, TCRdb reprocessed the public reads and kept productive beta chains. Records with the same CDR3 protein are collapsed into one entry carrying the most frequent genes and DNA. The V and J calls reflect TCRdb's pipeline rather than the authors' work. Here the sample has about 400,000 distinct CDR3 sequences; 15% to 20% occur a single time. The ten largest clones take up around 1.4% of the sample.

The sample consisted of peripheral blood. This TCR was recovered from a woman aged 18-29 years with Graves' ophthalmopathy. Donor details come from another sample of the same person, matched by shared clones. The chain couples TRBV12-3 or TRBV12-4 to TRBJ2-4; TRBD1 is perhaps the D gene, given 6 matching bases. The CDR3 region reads CASSQGLMGFWENIQYF. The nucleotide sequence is TGTGCCAGCAGCCAGGGGTTAATGGGTTTTTGGGAAAACATTCAGTACTTC.